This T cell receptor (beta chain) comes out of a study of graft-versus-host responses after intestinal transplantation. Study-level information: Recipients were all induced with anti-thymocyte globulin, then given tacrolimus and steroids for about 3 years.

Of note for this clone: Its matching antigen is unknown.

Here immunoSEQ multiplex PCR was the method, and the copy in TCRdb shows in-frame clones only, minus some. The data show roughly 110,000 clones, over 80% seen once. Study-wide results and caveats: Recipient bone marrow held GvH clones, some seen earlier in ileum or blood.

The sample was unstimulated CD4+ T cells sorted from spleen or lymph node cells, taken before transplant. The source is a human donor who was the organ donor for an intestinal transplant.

The CDR3 nucleotides are TGTGCCAGCAGACTGCAGGCGGCGAACACTGAAGCTTTCTTT. This translates into CASRLQAANTEAFF. The rearrangement uses TRBV6-5 and TRBJ1-1, with D unresolved. The CDR3 extends over 14 amino acids. Deletions cut 6 bases from V and 1 base from J, with 12 bases between. The germline gives CDR1 MNHEY, CDR2 SVGAGI.